This T cell receptor (beta chain) was documented in a study of prognosis after radiotherapy for stage I lung cancer. The authors amplified TCR beta CDR3 from genomic DNA using two-round multiplex PCR. Amplification in first-round PCR relied on primers specific to each TRBV and TRBJ gene. Universal primers went into the second round of PCR. In TCRdb, the multiplex PCR reads were re-called with MiXCR into one record per CDR3 protein. The repertoire includes approximately 16,000 distinct CDR3 sequences, about a third of them detected once, and about 23% sits in the top ten. Concerning this clonotype itself: Its cognate antigen is unknown.

Trimming stripped 0 bases from V and 4 bases from J, with 4 bases between. Germline lookup yields CDR1 SGHRS and CDR2 YFSETQ. This CDR3 region has 12 residues. Findings and limits, study-wide: Median unique TCR clones dropped from around 10,000 to 6,900 after stereotactic body radiation therapy.

The sequencing here drew on PBMCs, taken before or after stereotactic body radiation therapy (not recorded which). This chain links TRBV5-1 with TRBJ1-2; unclear D gene. The source of this sequence is a donor of 50 years or more with non-small cell lung cancer. In DNA, the CDR3 is TGCGCCAGCAGCTTGGCTACCTATGGCTACACCTTC. Amino acids: CASSLATYGYTF.